This T cell receptor beta chain was found in a study of brain T cells in children with intractable seizures. Regarding this clone: Antigen specificity is unknown.

The CDR3 runs 17 residues. Germline V gene sequence: CDR1 LGHNA, CDR2 YNFKEQ. V trimming: 4 bases; J trimming: 5 bases; junction bases outside the gene matches: 10. The time point is: blood from clinic visit 5 months post-surgery; TSC patient then seizure free. Sequencing was limited to surgery cases with top T cell transcript signatures in brain tissue. Patients received at least one anti-epileptic drug before surgery. Study findings and constraints: HCMV serostatus was not known, and viral specificity came from CDR3 similarity only. Clones missing pre-surgery may reflect undersampling of that blood sample.

The protocol was immunoSEQ multiplex PCR, while the TCRdb copy is restricted to in-frame clones and leaves out a portion. Of 300,000 to 400,000 clones listed, roughly 93% are singletons. The starting material was peripheral blood, obtained 4 to 5 months after surgery. This clonotype was obtained from a boy less than two years old with tuberous sclerosis and intractable seizures. The chain has TRBV4-2 and TRBJ1-6; 8 bases map to TRBD1. The CDR3 DNA reads TGTGCCAGCAGCCGGTCCGCCCGGACAGGGAATAATTCACCCCTCCACTTT. Amino acids: CASSRSARTGNNSPLHF.